The clone carrying this T cell receptor beta chain was recorded many times. Antigen: not known. The TCRbeta library was prepared with unique molecular identifiers. MiXCR was run by TCRdb on the PCR reads, yielding one entry per CDR3 protein. The sample shows over 90,000 distinct CDR3 sequences, around 7.8% of them seen only once. The V end was cut by 4 bases, the J end by 0 bases, with 11 bases between. The CDR3 covers 15 residues. CDR1 SGHDT and CDR2 YYEEEE come from the germline V gene. The sample comes from a study of T-cell reconstitution after alpha-beta-depleted transplantation in children. Findings of the study overall: Surviving recipient T cells and thymic progenitors accounted for the high day-60 TCRbeta diversity observed in some patients.

Sequenced material: PBMCs, taken before TCRalphabeta/CD19-depleted stem cell transplant. This TCR was sampled from a boy younger than 10 with acute lymphoblastic leukemia, due to receive a stem cell transplant. The chain joins TRBV5-6 to TRBJ1-3; possibly TRBD1 for D (5 bases). The CDR3 loop is CASSPDSPSGNTIYF. The CDR3 coding sequence is TGTGCCAGCAGCCCCGACAGCCCCTCTGGAAACACCATATATTTT.